Following are 16 T cell receptor beta chains from one sample sequenced in a study of blood T cell repertoires in COVID-19. Profiled with immunoSEQ multiplex PCR; TCRdb holds only in-frame clones, not every one. The table includes about 280,000 clones, around 90% detected once. Sequenced sample: PBMCs or T cells enriched from blood (not recorded which). All receptors come from a woman between 18 and 29 years old with acute COVID-19.

The chain has TRBV4-1 and TRBJ1-1; no clear D. CDR1 and CDR2 from the germline V gene are MGHRA and YSYEKL. V dropped 3 bases and J dropped 0 bases, with 20 bases sitting between them. The CDR3 runs to 18 residues. Here the CDR3 DNA reads TGCGCCAGCAGCCACCATAGAGGCGGGCGGAATATGAACACTGAAGCTTTCTTT. It encodes CASSHHRGGRNMNTEAFF.

V is TRBV6-2 or TRBV6-3 and J is TRBJ1-2; TRBD1 might be the D (6 bases). The V gene lost 0 bases and the J gene lost 4 bases, with 6 bases spanning the gap. The CDR3 contains 13 residues. Germline loops: CDR1 MNHEY, CDR2 SVGEGT. CDR3 protein: CASSYSGGYGYTF. The CDR3 DNA reads as TGTGCCAGCAGTTACTCAGGGGGCTATGGCTACACCTTC.

The chain employs TRBV20-1 and TRBJ2-1; 12 nucleotides align to TRBD2. In germline, CDR1 is DFQATT, CDR2 SNEGSKA (reference sequence). Trimming at V came to 3 bases and at J to 6 bases, leaving 9 bases not matched to a gene. This CDR3 comprises 16 residues. The CDR3 spells CSASPSGRAVINEQFF. The CDR3 DNA is TGCAGTGCTAGTCCTAGCGGGAGGGCCGTAATCAATGAGCAGTTCTTC.

This clone was seen once. The chain employs TRBV10-3 and TRBJ2-3; 10 bases are a match to TRBD2. V was pared by 0 bases and J by 4 bases, with 7 bases of the junction left unmatched. This CDR3 region has 17 residues. Germline CDR1 reads ENHRY; CDR2 reads SYGVKD. The CDR3 here is CAISESMELAGSDTQYF. CDR3 DNA: TGTGCCATCAGTGAGTCGATGGAACTAGCGGGATCAGATACGCAGTATTTT.

J is TRBJ2-1 and V is TRBV6-5, with D unresolved. Germline loops: CDR1 MNHEY, CDR2 SVGAGI. The CDR3 spans 14 residues. V was shortened by 2 bases and J by 9 bases, with 14 bases between the two germline ends. CDR3 sequence (DNA): TGTGCCAGCAGTTACAGGCCGGGTATAGGTGAGCAGTTCTTC. This encodes CASSYRPGIGEQFF.

The chain links TRBV27 to TRBJ2-5; maybe TRBD2 (5 bases). The CDR3 spans 14 residues. Germline lookup yields CDR1 MNHEY and CDR2 SMNVEV (reference sequence). Trimming stripped 3 bases from V and 4 bases from J, with 12 bases between. The CDR3 DNA is TGTGCCAGCAGTTTGGGCATGGCGGGAGAGACCCAGTACTTC. Protein product: CASSLGMAGETQYF.

This clone was seen only a few times. The chain carries TRBV12-5 and TRBJ1-5, with D unclear. The CDR3 runs 12 residues. Germline V gene lookup returns CDR1 LGHNT and CDR2 FRNRAP. The V end lost 5 bases, the J end lost 4 bases, and 6 bases lay between the germline ends. The chain's CDR3 is CASGLYNQPQHF. CDR3 nucleotides: TGTGCTAGTGGTCTCTATAATCAGCCCCAGCATTTT.

The rearrangement uses TRBV5-1 and TRBJ2-1, with 7 bases matching TRBD1. Unmatched junction bases numbered 11, after V lost 4 bases and J lost 1 base. Germline V gene sequence: CDR1 SGHRS, CDR2 YFSETQ. The CDR3 covers 17 residues. In nucleotides, the CDR3 is TGCGCCAGCAGCCCTGGACAGGCCTCACCATCCTACAATGAGCAGTTCTTC. This gives the protein CASSPGQASPSYNEQFF.

V is TRBV7-9 and J is TRBJ1-2; TRBD1 matches 8 bases. CDR1 SEHNR and CDR2 FQNEAQ come from the germline V gene (reference sequence). The CDR3 loop spans 14 amino acids. J gave up 4 bases and V 1 base, and 2 bases lay outside the gene matches. In nucleotides, the CDR3 is TGTGCCAGCAGCTTAGACAGGGGGATCTATGGCTACACCTTC. Its translation: CASSLDRGIYGYTF.

The chain carries TRBV7-2 and TRBJ1-6; 7 nucleotides align to TRBD1. CDR3 length: 15 amino acids. V gave up 1 base and J gave up 6 bases; unmatched junction bases: 3. In germline, CDR1 is SGHTA, CDR2 FQGNSA. This chain's CDR3 is CASSLDAGGNSPLHF. The CDR3 coding sequence is TGTGCCAGCAGCTTAGACGCAGGGGGTAATTCACCCCTCCACTTT.

The V and J genes are TRBV7-6 and TRBJ2-1; 12 bases line up with TRBD2. The CDR3 has 15 amino acids. The V gene end was trimmed by 4 bases and the J gene end by 6 bases; junction bases not matched to a gene: 4. Germline assignment: CDR1 SGHVS and CDR2 FNYEAQ. This chain's CDR3 is CASSSRTSGTNEQFF. The CDR3 DNA reads as TGTGCCAGCAGCTCTCGGACTAGCGGGACCAATGAGCAGTTCTTC.

The rearrangement uses TRBV11-2 and TRBJ1-3; the D gene is possibly TRBD1 (6 bases). V was cut by 5 bases and J by 3 bases, with 14 bases left in between. CDR1 and CDR2 (germline): SGHAT, FQNNGV. There are 15 residues in the CDR3. The CDR3, as DNA: TGTGCCAGCAGCCAACACAGGGTTCTTGGAAACACCATATATTTT. Protein: CASSQHRVLGNTIYF. The full variable domain, rest sourced from reference TRBV11-2 and TRBJ1-3, is EAGVAQSPRYKIIEKRQSVAFWCNPISGHATLYWYQQILGQGPKLLIQFQNNGVVDDSQLPKDRFSAERLKGVDSTLKIQPAKLEDSAVYLCASSQHRVLGNTIYFGEGSWLTVV.

This chain connects TRBV28 to TRBJ1-3; D may be TRBD1 (5 bases). V lost 2 bases to trimming and J lost 10 bases, with 12 bases between them. Germline V gene sequence: CDR1 MDHEN, CDR2 SYDVKM. CDR3 size: 13 residues. The CDR3 region is CASSLETARTIYF. The CDR3 nucleotides are TGTGCCAGCAGTTTAGAGACAGCACGGACCATATATTTT.

This chain uses TRBV5-1 with TRBJ2-7, with TRBD2 matching 11 bases. J lost 2 bases, V lost 0 bases, and 4 bases had no gene match. Germline assignment: CDR1 SGHRS and CDR2 YFSETQ. This CDR3 is 16 amino acids long. CDR3 coding DNA: TGCGCCAGCAGCTTGGTGCTAGCGGGGGGTCCCTACGAGCAGTACTTC. It specifies CASSLVLAGGPYEQYF.

This chain links TRBV28 with TRBJ2-2; 7 bases are shared with TRBD2. The CDR3 sequence is 16 residues long. Germline V gene data show CDR1 as MDHEN and CDR2 as SYDVKM. J gave up 5 bases and V 6 bases, and 12 bases lay outside the gene matches. CDR3 loop: CASSRPGLAVTGELFF. For the CDR3, the DNA is TGTGCCAGCAGCCGCCCAGGGCTAGCGGTGACCGGGGAGCTGTTTTTT.

The rearrangement uses TRBV19 and TRBJ1-3; no firm D call. Trimming shortened V by 5 bases and J by 0 bases, and 17 bases separated the two germline ends. The length of the CDR3 is 17 residues. Germline CDR1 reads LNHDA; CDR2 reads SQIVND (reference sequence). The CDR3 spells CASSSVVRHSSGNTIYF. The CDR3 DNA follows: TGTGCCAGTAGTTCGGTGGTCAGACATAGCTCTGGAAACACCATATATTTT.